The rows below give T cell receptor beta chains drawn from one sample of a study of blood T cell repertoires in COVID-19. Libraries were prepared by immunoSEQ multiplex PCR; TCRdb keeps only in-frame clonotypes and omits some of them. The table shows a few hundred thousand clones, with approximately 85% occurring only once. The material sequenced was peripheral blood. The receptors here all came from a human donor in a cohort sampled during active COVID-19. CDR3s include the opening cysteine and the closing phenylalanine or tryptophan. D genes are given only for firm matches. A row's size may be missing; if present it is once, few, many or a size class.

d_gene: .
v_gene: TRBV7-3
j_gene: TRBJ2-2
abundance: once
CDR3nt: TGTGCCAGCAGCTTCCAAGGGGCGTCGGGGGAGCTGTTTTTT
CDR3aa: CASSFQGASGELFF

d_gene: .
v_gene: TRBV9
j_gene: TRBJ1-3
abundance: .
CDR3nt: TGTGCCAGCAGCGGCGGGGGCTCTGGAAACACCATATATTTT
CDR3aa: CASSGGGSGNTIYF

d_gene: .
v_gene: TRBV29-1
j_gene: TRBJ2-3
abundance: .
CDR3nt: TGCAGCGCCTTAGGAGGGCTCCCCCGCACAGATACGCAGTATTTT
CDR3aa: CSALGGLPRTDTQYF

d_gene: .
v_gene: TRBV15
j_gene: TRBJ2-7
abundance: .
CDR3nt: TGTGCCACCAGCATTGGACTGGGGGGGCGCGAGCAGTACTTC
CDR3aa: CATSIGLGGREQYF

d_gene: TRBD1
v_gene: TRBV14
j_gene: TRBJ1-3
abundance: .
CDR3nt: TGTGCCAGCAGCCATCCAGGGGGCTCTGGAAACACCATATATTTT
CDR3aa: CASSHPGGSGNTIYF

d_gene: .
v_gene: TRBV25-1
j_gene: TRBJ1-3
abundance: .
CDR3nt: TGTGCCAGCAGCCCCCAAATCTCTGGAAACACCATATATTTT
CDR3aa: CASSPQISGNTIYF

d_gene: .
v_gene: TRBV14
j_gene: TRBJ2-2
abundance: .
CDR3nt: TGTGCCAGCAGCCTCCTAGGGGCCGAGGAGCTGTTTTTT
CDR3aa: CASSLLGAEELFF

d_gene: .
v_gene: TRBV12-3/TRBV12-4
j_gene: TRBJ1-4
abundance: few
CDR3nt: TGTGCCAGCAGATCGGAGTTGGAGGAAAAACTGTTTTTT
CDR3aa: CASRSELEEKLFF

d_gene: .
v_gene: TRBV2
j_gene: TRBJ2-6
abundance: .
CDR3nt: TGTGCCAGCAGTCTTGCAGGTTACGGGGCCAACGTCCTGACTTTC
CDR3aa: CASSLAGYGANVLTF

d_gene: .
v_gene: TRBV3-1/TRBV3-2
j_gene: TRBJ1-6
abundance: .
CDR3nt: TGTGCCAGCAGCCCCGCGGGGTTATACAATTCACCCCTCCACTTT
CDR3aa: CASSPAGLYNSPLHF

d_gene: TRBD1
v_gene: TRBV27
j_gene: TRBJ1-2
abundance: .
CDR3nt: TGTGCCAGCAGGCCCCCGGGACAGCTCTATGGCTACACCTTC
CDR3aa: CASRPPGQLYGYTF

d_gene: TRBD1
v_gene: TRBV19
j_gene: TRBJ1-1
abundance: .
CDR3nt: TGTGCCAGTTGGGGACAGATGAACACTGAAGCTTTCTTT
CDR3aa: CASWGQMNTEAFF

d_gene: TRBD1
v_gene: TRBV30
j_gene: TRBJ1-5
abundance: few
CDR3nt: TGTGCCTGGAGTGACCAGGGGGCACGGCCCCAGCATTTT
CDR3aa: CAWSDQGARPQHF

d_gene: TRBD2
v_gene: TRBV7-3
j_gene: TRBJ2-1
abundance: once
CDR3nt: TGTGCCAGCAGCAAACAGGGACTAGCGGGTTACAATGAGCAGTTCTTC
CDR3aa: CASSKQGLAGYNEQFF